This TCR beta chain was retrieved from a study of T cells in Graves' hyperthyroidism and ophthalmopathy. Of note for this clonotype: Its target is unknown.

Findings of the study overall: Blood also showed most of the thyroid clonotypes that were expanded above 0.001. Ophthalmopathy was distinguished from stable hyperthyroidism by 13 V-J signatures. In validation, the model predicted ophthalmopathy. These predictions came a median approximately six months before onset.

Researchers defined stable Graves' hyperthyroidism as no ophthalmopathy progression within 18 months. The CDR3 length is 14 residues. Germline V gene lookup returns CDR1 KGHSH and CDR2 LQKENI. V dropped 5 bases and J dropped 5; count of bases not matched to a gene: 3. The CDR3 regions of TCR beta were amplified from RNA transcripts. Researchers ran a first-round RT-PCR on the TCR CDR3 using the HTBI primer set. TCRdb used MiXCR to reprocess the multiplex PCR reads, holding one entry per CDR3 protein. The sample lists about 610,000 distinct CDR3 sequences, more than 45% occurring once. The sequenced material came from peripheral blood or thyroid tissue (not recorded which). The receptor was derived from a woman younger than 30 with Graves' hyperthyroidism. The V and J genes are TRBV18 and TRBJ1-4, with 9 nucleotides matching TRBD1. CDR3 sequence reads: CASSSTGGNEKLFF. The DNA for the CDR3 is TGTGCCAGCTCATCGACAGGGGGGAATGAAAAACTGTTTTTT.